These T cell receptor beta chains were read from a single sample in a study of shared clonotypes between healthy human individuals. The method was immunoSEQ multiplex PCR; TCRdb's version includes in-frame clones alone and lacks a portion of them. The table lists under 2.5 million clones, 92% of them singletons. The specimen was naive CD4+ T cells from PBMCs. Every receptor here comes from a man aged 18 to 29 in good health. Some clones in this sample may be carry-over from other donors' samples. The CDR3 runs from the conserved cysteine through the conserved F or W. D genes are given only for firm matches. The size entry is marked missing in some rows and otherwise reads once, few, many or a size class.

D: NA; size: NA; V: TRBV2; J: TRBJ2-5; DNA: TGTGCCAGCAGTGATTCTACTACCCAGTACTTC; CDR3: CASSDSTTQYF
D: TRBD2; size: NA; V: TRBV5-1; J: TRBJ2-3; DNA: TGCGCCAGCAGCTTGTACGGGAGGGCCACAGATACGCAGTATTTT; CDR3: CASSLYGRATDTQYF
D: TRBD1; size: NA; V: TRBV28; J: TRBJ2-7; DNA: TGTGCCAGCAGTTTATATGGGGACAGGCCCCTCGGTGAGCAGTACTTC; CDR3: CASSLYGDRPLGEQYF
D: NA; size: NA; V: TRBV5-1; J: TRBJ2-1; DNA: TGCGCCAGCAGCTTCGCAGGGGTACGGGACAATGAGCAGTTCTTC; CDR3: CASSFAGVRDNEQFF
D: NA; size: NA; V: TRBV6-1; J: TRBJ2-2; DNA: TGTGCCAGCAGGAATCCCGGGGAGCTGTTTTTT; CDR3: CASRNPGELFF
D: TRBD1; size: NA; V: TRBV30; J: TRBJ1-4; DNA: TGTGCCTGGAGTGGGGACAGGGGTAGTGGCGAAAAACTGTTTTTT; CDR3: CAWSGDRGSGEKLFF
D: TRBD1; size: NA; V: TRBV6-1; J: TRBJ2-7; DNA: TGTGCCAGCAGTGTCCAGGGACAGATGAACGAGCAGTACTTC; CDR3: CASSVQGQMNEQYF
D: TRBD1; size: NA; V: TRBV27; J: TRBJ2-1; DNA: TGTGCCAGCAGTTCGGGGGACAGGGTCACATACAATGAGCAGTTCTTC; CDR3: CASSSGDRVTYNEQFF
D: NA; size: NA; V: TRBV10-3; J: TRBJ2-2; DNA: TGTGCCACCGCCGGGGTAAGGAACACCGGGGAGCTGTTTTTT; CDR3: CATAGVRNTGELFF
D: TRBD2; size: NA; V: TRBV18; J: TRBJ2-2; DNA: TGTGCCAGCTCACTTCTCCCAAGACTAGCGGGAGATGGGGCGAACACCGGGGAGCTGTTTTTT; CDR3: CASSLLPRLAGDGANTGELFF
D: TRBD1; size: NA; V: TRBV30; J: TRBJ2-7; DNA: TGTGCCTGGAAGGACAGGGCCGCCTCGAATCCCTACGAGCAGTACTTC; CDR3: CAWKDRAASNPYEQYF
D: NA; size: NA; V: TRBV15; J: TRBJ2-3; DNA: TGTGCCACCAGCAGAGATTTCGGGGTGAGGACAGATACGCAGTATTTT; CDR3: CATSRDFGVRTDTQYF
D: TRBD2; size: NA; V: TRBV9; J: TRBJ2-2; DNA: TGTGCCAGCAGCTCCCTAGCGGGAGTGGGGGGGGAGCTGTTTTTT; CDR3: CASSSLAGVGGELFF
D: TRBD2; size: NA; V: TRBV18; J: TRBJ2-7; DNA: TGTGCCAGCTCACTAACATCGGGACTAGCGGAACACGAGCAGTACTTC; CDR3: CASSLTSGLAEHEQYF
D: NA; size: NA; V: TRBV15; J: TRBJ2-3; DNA: TGTGCCACCACAAAGGGCACGCTAGCGCTACGGGATACGCAGTATTTT; CDR3: CATTKGTLALRDTQYF
D: NA; size: NA; V: TRBV29-1; J: TRBJ2-3; DNA: TGCAGCGTTGGTTGGCGGCCCCACACAGATACGCAGTATTTT; CDR3: CSVGWRPHTDTQYF
D: NA; size: NA; V: TRBV7-8; J: TRBJ1-1; DNA: TGTGCCAGCAGCCCCCCTCCGGTGAACACTGAAGCTTTCTTT; CDR3: CASSPPPVNTEAFF
D: NA; size: NA; V: TRBV5-5; J: TRBJ1-4; DNA: TGTGCCAGCAGCCAAGAATTACGGGACAAAAGGTTTTTT; CDR3: CASSQELRDKRFF
D: TRBD2; size: NA; V: TRBV5-4; J: TRBJ2-1; DNA: TGTGCCAGCAGCGGCGGGAGCTCCTACAATGAGCAGTTCTTC; CDR3: CASSGGSSYNEQFF
D: NA; size: NA; V: TRBV6-1; J: TRBJ1-5; DNA: TGTGCCAGCAGTGACTTGCGACTCACGGGCCAGCCCCAGCATTTT; CDR3: CASSDLRLTGQPQHF
D: NA; size: NA; V: TRBV7-9; J: TRBJ2-1; DNA: TGTGCCAGCAGCGGGGGGACAACCTCCTACAATGAGCAGTTCTTC; CDR3: CASSGGTTSYNEQFF
D: NA; size: NA; V: TRBV7-2; J: TRBJ2-7; DNA: TGTGCCAGCAGCAGGGACGGCTACGAGCAGTACTTC; CDR3: CASSRDGYEQYF
D: NA; size: NA; V: TRBV15; J: TRBJ2-1; DNA: TGTGCCACCAGCAGAGATCCTCTGGGGGATGAGCAGTTCTTC; CDR3: CATSRDPLGDEQFF
D: NA; size: NA; V: TRBV25-1; J: TRBJ2-7; DNA: TGTGCCAGCAACCTTCGGATCCCAACCAAGAGTACCTACGAGCAGTACTTC; CDR3: CASNLRIPTKSTYEQYF
D: NA; size: once; V: TRBV19; J: TRBJ1-1; DNA: TGTGCCAGTAGTATAGAGACGGCCTCTGAAGCTTTCTTT; CDR3: CASSIETASEAFF
D: NA; size: NA; V: TRBV7-6; J: TRBJ2-3; DNA: TGTGCCAGCAGCTTCGGTCGCTTCAGGGATTCCACAGATACGCAGTATTTT; CDR3: CASSFGRFRDSTDTQYF
D: NA; size: NA; V: TRBV7-3; J: TRBJ2-6; DNA: TGTGCCAGCAGCTTGGGGCGACCTGGGGCCAACGTCCTGACTTTC; CDR3: CASSLGRPGANVLTF
D: NA; size: once; V: TRBV5-4; J: TRBJ2-1; DNA: TGTGCCAGCAGTCCAGACACGAGCTCCTACAATGAGCAGTTCTTC; CDR3: CASSPDTSSYNEQFF
D: NA; size: NA; V: TRBV5-1; J: TRBJ2-6; DNA: TGCGCCAGCAGTGACTCGTCTGGGGCCAACGTCCTGACTTTC; CDR3: CASSDSSGANVLTF
D: TRBD1; size: NA; V: TRBV7-3; J: TRBJ2-2; DNA: TGTGCCAGCAGCTTGCCGACAGGGTCGAACACCGGGGAGCTGTTTTTT; CDR3: CASSLPTGSNTGELFF
D: NA; size: once; V: TRBV29-1; J: TRBJ2-3; DNA: TGCACGTTCCGGGGAGCTGGAGATACGCAGTATTTT; CDR3: CTFRGAGDTQYF
D: TRBD1; size: NA; V: TRBV18; J: TRBJ2-7; DNA: TGTGCCAGCTCACCTCCTGGGACAGGGGGCTACGAGCAGTACTTC; CDR3: CASSPPGTGGYEQYF
D: NA; size: NA; V: TRBV21-1; J: TRBJ1-1; DNA: TGTGCCAGCAGCAAAGCGGCTGCCGGCTTGAACACTGAAGCTTTCTTT; CDR3: CASSKAAAGLNTEAFF
D: NA; size: NA; V: TRBV7-2; J: TRBJ1-1; DNA: TGTGCCAGCAGCTCACAGCCGGTCGAGAGAAACACTGAAGCTTTCTTT; CDR3: CASSSQPVERNTEAFF
D: NA; size: NA; V: TRBV29-1; J: TRBJ2-5; DNA: TGCAGCGTGGCCGGGAGCCCTTCGGCCCAGTACTTC; CDR3: CSVAGSPSAQYF
D: TRBD1; size: NA; V: TRBV5-1; J: TRBJ1-2; DNA: TGCGCCAGCAGACGTGATACAGGGGGCCGCAACTATGGCTACACCTTC; CDR3: CASRRDTGGRNYGYTF
D: TRBD2; size: NA; V: TRBV9; J: TRBJ2-2; DNA: TGTGCCAGCAGCGCCAGCGGGAGCCTCACCGGGGAGCTGTTTTTT; CDR3: CASSASGSLTGELFF
D: NA; size: NA; V: TRBV7-3; J: TRBJ1-1; DNA: TGTGCCAGCAGCTTGACCGGGACATCTGAAGCTTTCTTT; CDR3: CASSLTGTSEAFF
D: NA; size: NA; V: TRBV12-1; J: TRBJ2-7; DNA: TGTGCCAGCAGCACCCGGACAGGTTACCACGAGCAGTACTTC; CDR3: CASSTRTGYHEQYF
D: TRBD2; size: once; V: TRBV5-3; J: TRBJ2-1; DNA: TGTGCCAGAAGCCGCGGGAGGCGGTTCGGTGAGCAGTTCTTC; CDR3: CARSRGRRFGEQFF
D: NA; size: NA; V: TRBV30; J: TRBJ2-4; DNA: TGTGCCTGGAGTGTAAGGGGGGTAAAAAACATTCAGTACTTC; CDR3: CAWSVRGVKNIQYF
D: NA; size: NA; V: TRBV2; J: TRBJ2-2; DNA: TGTGCCAGCAGGGTGGTGGGCACCGGGGAGCTGTTTTTT; CDR3: CASRVVGTGELFF
D: TRBD1; size: NA; V: TRBV6-1; J: TRBJ2-7; DNA: TGTGCCAGCAAGTCAACGGACAGGGGATATTACGAGCAGTACTTC; CDR3: CASKSTDRGYYEQYF
D: NA; size: NA; V: TRBV15; J: TRBJ1-2; DNA: TGTGCCACCAGCCGCATACCCCGGGGACCACGCTATGGCTACACCTTC; CDR3: CATSRIPRGPRYGYTF
D: NA; size: NA; V: TRBV27; J: TRBJ1-5; DNA: TGTGCCAGCAGTTGGGATTTCAATCAGCCCCAGCATTTT; CDR3: CASSWDFNQPQHF
D: NA; size: NA; V: TRBV5-1; J: TRBJ1-3; DNA: TGCGCCAGCAGCCGTACAACAGGGTTCTTTTCTGGAAACACCATATATTTT; CDR3: CASSRTTGFFSGNTIYF
D: TRBD1; size: NA; V: TRBV28; J: TRBJ1-2; DNA: TGTGCCAGCAGTTACAGGGGTGGGTATGGCTACACCTTC; CDR3: CASSYRGGYGYTF
D: TRBD2; size: once; V: TRBV5-1; J: TRBJ2-2; DNA: TGCGCCAGCAGCCAAGGGCTAACGGGAGGTTTCGGGGAGCTGTTTTTT; CDR3: CASSQGLTGGFGELFF